These 31 T cell receptor beta chains share one sample of origin, sequenced in a study of shared clonotypes between healthy human individuals. Libraries were prepared by immunoSEQ multiplex PCR; TCRdb keeps only in-frame clonotypes and omits some of them. In the table there are some 700,000 clones, less than 95% of which are singletons. The sample taken for sequencing was memory CD8+ T cells from PBMCs. Documented subset: CD45RO+ cells pooled with CCR7-negative TemRA cells. These receptors were collected from a man aged 18 to 29 in good health. Some clones in this sample may be carry-over from other donors' samples.

The chain combines TRBV11-2 with TRBJ2-7, with 12 bases aligning to TRBD2. This CDR3 contains 17 residues. The V gene's germline CDR1 is SGHAT and CDR2 FQNNGV. V gave up 5 bases and J gave up 4 bases; unmatched junction bases: 12. In DNA, the CDR3 is TGTGCCAGCAGCGGAATCCGGACTAGCGGGGCTATGTACGAGCAGTACTTC. Translating it yields CASSGIRTSGAMYEQYF.

This clone has a single count. The V and J genes are TRBV5-1 and TRBJ2-7, with 8 positions matching TRBD2. This CDR3 comprises 16 residues. Germline loops: CDR1 SGHRS, CDR2 YFSETQ. V was pared by 0 bases and J by 2 bases, with 7 bases of the junction left unmatched. CDR3 in DNA: TGCGCCAGCAGCTTGGGCCGACTAGCGCTACCCTACGAGCAGTACTTC. Translation: CASSLGRLALPYEQYF.

The rearrangement uses TRBV6-5 and TRBJ2-5; 11 bases align to TRBD2. The CDR3 is 16 amino acids. The J segment lost 1 base and the V segment lost 0 bases, leaving 1 base of the junction unmatched. Germline values: CDR1 MNHEY, CDR2 SVGAGI. In nucleotides, the CDR3 is TGTGCCAGCAGTTACTCTACTAGCGGGAGCCAAGAGACCCAGTACTTC. Encoded protein: CASSYSTSGSQETQYF.

The V gene is TRBV27, the J gene TRBJ2-1, with D uncertain. Germline values: CDR1 MNHEY, CDR2 SMNVEV (reference sequence). Trimming pared 6 bases from V and 8 bases from J, leaving 8 bases between. The CDR3 is 11 amino acids. This CDR3 reads CASRNRDEQFF. CDR3 coding DNA: TGTGCCAGCAGGAATAGGGATGAGCAGTTCTTC.

This sequence joins TRBV9 and TRBJ2-7; D not resolved. V was trimmed by 4 bases and J by 2 bases, leaving 13 bases between them. The CDR3 is made up of 14 amino acids. Germline CDR1 and CDR2: SGDLS and YYNGEE. The CDR3 DNA is TGTGCCAGCAGCACTTCCCAGGATACCTACGAGCAGTACTTC. Translation gives CASSTSQDTYEQYF.

This clone was detected only once. The chain joins TRBV15 to TRBJ2-5; D is perhaps TRBD1 (7 bases). Germline V gene sequence: CDR1 LNHNV, CDR2 YYDKDF (reference sequence). Trimming pared 5 bases from V and 3 bases from J, leaving 16 bases between. The CDR3 consists of 15 residues. CDR3 bases: TGTGCCACCAGCGGCGGGACAGCGCCCGAAGAGACCCAGTACTTC. This translates into CATSGGTAPEETQYF.

Only a few counts were recorded for this clone. The chain links TRBV19 to TRBJ1-1; 7 positions agree with TRBD1. This CDR3 comprises 16 residues. Germline V gene sequence: CDR1 LNHDA, CDR2 SQIVND (reference sequence). J lost 1 base, V lost 7 bases, and 12 bases had no gene match. In nucleotides, the CDR3 is TGTGCCAGTACCCGAAGTTTCCGGACAGGGAACACTGAAGCTTTCTTT. It yields the protein CASTRSFRTGNTEAFF.

This rearrangement joins TRBV28 to TRBJ1-2, with 12 bases fitting TRBD1. Germline assignment: CDR1 MDHEN and CDR2 SYDVKM. The CDR3 length is 16 residues. Trimming at V came to 2 bases and at J to 4 bases, leaving 5 bases not matched to a gene. The CDR3 coding sequence is TGTGCCAGCAGTTTAACCGGGACAGGGGGCTTCTATGGCTACACCTTC. Its protein is CASSLTGTGGFYGYTF.

This rearrangement joins TRBV7-3 to TRBJ2-7; unclear D gene. The germline V gene has CDR1 SGHTA and CDR2 FQGTGA. This CDR3 has 15 amino acids. Trimming left V 5 bases short and J 2 bases short, with 16 bases between. Written as DNA, the CDR3 is TGTGCCAGCAGCGACCGGGCTAGAGGTCCCTACGAGCAGTACTTC. Protein sequence: CASSDRARGPYEQYF.

J is TRBJ2-1 and V is TRBV11-2; D is undetermined. The CDR3 extends over 13 amino acids. Trimming cost V 3 bases and J 8 bases, with 11 bases left between them. The germline CDR1 and CDR2 sequences are SGHAT and FQNNGV. DNA of the CDR3: TGTGCCAGCAGCTTTGAGGCTTCTGATGAGCAGTTCTTC. Protein sequence: CASSFEASDEQFF.

This clone has just one count. This chain uses TRBV25-1 with TRBJ2-7, with 7 bases that match TRBD1. The V gene end was trimmed by 4 bases and the J gene end by 3 bases; junction bases not matched to a gene: 9. The germline V gene has CDR1 MGHDK and CDR2 SYGVNS. This CDR3 is built from 15 residues. CDR3 amino acids: CASSADSAGGYEQYF. The CDR3, as DNA: TGTGCCAGCAGTGCCGATTCAGCAGGGGGCTACGAGCAGTACTTC.

The rearrangement links TRBV2 to TRBJ2-1; TRBD1 matches 7 bases. Germline V gives CDR1 SNHLY, CDR2 FYNNEI. Trimming at V came to 8 bases and at J to 4 bases, leaving 5 bases not matched to a gene. The CDR3 is 13 amino acids. In nucleotides, the CDR3 is TGTGCCAGCCTGGACAGGATTTACAATGAGCAGTTCTTC. It encodes CASLDRIYNEQFF.

In this sample, this clone turned up once. The V call is TRBV7-3, the J call TRBJ2-1; 12 positions agree with TRBD2. V trimming: 4 bases; J trimming: 8 bases; junction bases outside the gene matches: 6. Germline V gives CDR1 SGHTA, CDR2 FQGTGA. CDR3 length equals 15 residues. The CDR3 is CASSSPGLAGDEQFF. DNA of the CDR3: TGTGCCAGCAGCTCACCGGGACTAGCGGGCGATGAGCAGTTCTTC. Supplemented by reference TRBV7-3 and TRBJ2-1, the full variable domain reads GAGVSQTPSNKVTEKGKYVELRCDPISGHTALYWYRQSLGQGPEFLIYFQGTGAADDSGLPNDRFFAVRPEGSVSTLKIQRTERGDSAVYLCASSSPGLAGDEQFFGPGTRLTVL.

The chain combines TRBV27 with TRBJ2-7; 7 bases are a match to TRBD1. Trimming cost V 4 bases and J 3 bases; bases outside gene matches: 3. The CDR3 has 13 amino acids. Germline V gives CDR1 MNHEY, CDR2 SMNVEV (reference sequence). CDR3 nucleotide sequence: TGTGCCAGCAGTTGGGACAGCAACTACGAGCAGTACTTC. This translates into CASSWDSNYEQYF.

This chain uses TRBV7-4 with TRBJ2-7, with D perhaps TRBD1 (5 bases). The V end lost 1 base, the J end lost 1 base, and 14 bases lay between the germline ends. The germline gives CDR1 SGHVT, CDR2 SQSDAQ. This CDR3 is 16 amino acids long. The CDR3 here is CASSLERSGMSYEQYF. CDR3 nucleotides: TGTGCCAGCAGCTTAGAGAGGTCAGGGATGTCCTACGAGCAGTACTTC.

V usage is TRBV4-1 and J usage is TRBJ2-7; perhaps TRBD1 as D (6 bases). CDR3 length equals 16 residues. V lost 4 bases and J lost 2, with 18 bases in between. Germline CDR1 and CDR2: MGHRA and YSYEKL. CDR3 amino acids: CASSLFSADRTYEQYF. CDR3 DNA sequence: TGCGCCAGCAGCCTCTTCTCGGCCGACAGGACCTACGAGCAGTACTTC.

The chain uses TRBV28 and TRBJ2-5; TRBD2 might be the D (6 bases). The V end was cut by 1 base, the J end by 5 bases, with 14 bases between. Germline-derived CDR1 and CDR2 are MDHEN and SYDVKM. This CDR3 is 15 amino acids long. CDR3 in amino acids: CASSLYRGRGETQYF. CDR3 in DNA: TGTGCCAGCAGTTTATACCGGGGCCGGGGGGAGACCCAGTACTTC.

This sequence joins TRBV28 and TRBJ2-1; the D is unclear. The CDR3 sequence is 15 residues long. Germline V lookup: CDR1 MDHEN, CDR2 SYDVKM. Trimming took off 3 bases at V and 1 base at J, with 10 bases between the two ends. The CDR3 sequence: CASSFEDQSYNEQFF. The CDR3 DNA reads as TGTGCCAGCAGTTTCGAGGATCAGTCCTACAATGAGCAGTTCTTC.

Only one count was recorded for this clone. The rearrangement joins TRBV29-1 to TRBJ2-1; TRBD2 matches 7 bases. With V trimmed by 7 bases and J by 5 bases, 8 bases remained unmatched. Germline loops: CDR1 SQVTM, CDR2 ANQGSEA. The CDR3 covers 13 residues. CDR3 region: CSGERLADNEQFF. CDR3 DNA: TGCAGCGGCGAACGTCTAGCGGACAATGAGCAGTTCTTC.

The chain uses TRBV18 and TRBJ1-2; 7 bases map to TRBD1. The CDR3 loop spans 15 amino acids. After removal of 0 bases from V and 2 bases from J, the junction contained 3 bases not matched to a gene. The germline V gene has CDR1 KGHSH and CDR2 LQKENI. The CDR3 protein is CASSPPGTENYGYTF. DNA for the CDR3: TGTGCCAGCTCACCACCCGGGACAGAAAACTATGGCTACACCTTC.

V and J are TRBV7-6 and TRBJ2-3; D is possibly TRBD1 or TRBD2 (5 bases each). V was trimmed by 2 bases and J by 2 bases, leaving 14 bases between them. The CDR3 length is 16 residues. The germline V gene encodes CDR1 SGHVS and CDR2 FNYEAQ. The CDR3 DNA follows: TGTGCCAGCAGCTTAACGGGGCGGGCCGACACAGATACGCAGTATTTT. Translated, it gives CASSLTGRADTDTQYF.

This clone has at least ten counts. Here the CDR3 DNA reads TGTGCCTGGAGTAGCGGACAGGGGAAGAATGAGCAGTTCTTC. This codes for CAWSSGQGKNEQFF. The rearrangement uses TRBV30 and TRBJ2-1, with TRBD1 identical over 9 bases. With 2 bases clipped from V and 7 bases from J, the junction kept 6 bases outside the gene matches. Germline CDR1 is GTSNPN and CDR2 is SVGIG (reference sequence). This CDR3 is 14 amino acids long.

This clone was counted a few times. The chain links TRBV4-2 to TRBJ2-7, with 7 bases aligning to TRBD2. Trimming took 1 base from V and 3 from J; bases not matched to a gene: 6. In germline, CDR1 is LGHNA, CDR2 YNFKEQ. This CDR3 comprises 15 residues. CDR3 in amino acids: CASSQGLAVIYEQYF. The DNA for the CDR3 is TGTGCCAGCAGCCAAGGGCTAGCGGTGATCTACGAGCAGTACTTC.

The gene calls are TRBV27 and TRBJ1-2, with no clear D. Germline V gene data show CDR1 as MNHEY and CDR2 as SMNVEV (reference sequence). Trimming removed 4 bases at V and 7 bases at J, with 28 bases between. The CDR3 is made up of 18 amino acids. CDR3 residues: CASSSLYGVGPYLSGYTF. DNA for the CDR3: TGTGCCAGCAGTTCACTCTATGGGGTGGGCCCCTACCTTTCTGGCTACACCTTC.

The chain carries TRBV7-9 and TRBJ1-5; no firm D call. The CDR3 contains 14 residues. CDR1 SEHNR and CDR2 FQNEAQ come from the germline V gene (reference sequence). Trimming pared 4 bases from V and 3 bases from J, leaving 10 bases between. This CDR3 is CASSSLRSNQPQHF. CDR3 bases: TGTGCCAGCAGCTCATTGCGGTCCAATCAGCCCCAGCATTTT. The entire variable domain, with the rest obtained from reference TRBV7-9 and TRBJ1-5, is as follows: DTGVSQNPRHKITKRGQNVTFRCDPISEHNRLYWYRQTLGQGPEFLTYFQNEAQLEKSRLLSDRFSAERPKGSFSTLEIQRTEQGDSAMYLCASSSLRSNQPQHFGDGTRLSIL.

CDR3 sequence: CASSQERQGLYTDTQYF. CDR3 DNA: TGTGCCAGCAGCCAAGAGAGACAGGGACTATACACAGATACGCAGTATTTT. This chain uses TRBV4-2 with TRBJ2-3; D tentatively reads TRBD1 or TRBD2 (7 bases each). The CDR3 is made up of 17 amino acids. V was shortened by 0 bases and J by 2 bases, with 15 bases between the two germline ends. In germline, CDR1 is LGHNA, CDR2 YNFKEQ.

The chain employs TRBV28 and TRBJ1-5; D is undetermined. The CDR3 sequence is 14 residues long. The germline CDR1 and CDR2 sequences are MDHEN and SYDVKM. Trimming shortened V by 10 bases and J by 0 bases, and 13 bases separated the two germline ends. CDR3 region: CATEQVYSNQPQHF. CDR3 nucleotides: TGTGCCACCGAACAAGTGTATAGCAATCAGCCCCAGCATTTT.

This clone was counted a few times. The V call is TRBV5-6, the J call TRBJ2-1, with TRBD2 identical over 8 bases. This CDR3 region has 15 residues. Germline V gene data show CDR1 as SGHDT and CDR2 as YYEEEE. V gave up 4 bases and J gave up 4 bases; unmatched junction bases: 7. The CDR3 region has the DNA TGTGCCAGCAGCCCGAGGATAGCGGGGTACAATGAGCAGTTCTTC. As protein: CASSPRIAGYNEQFF.

The genes are TRBV15 and TRBJ1-2; TRBD1 agrees at 7 bases. In germline, CDR1 is LNHNV, CDR2 YYDKDF (reference sequence). V was clipped by 0 bases and J by 2 bases; unmatched bases: 3. The length of the CDR3 is 15 residues. The CDR3, as DNA: TGTGCCACCAGCAGAGACAGGGGACAGAACTATGGCTACACCTTC. Its translation is CATSRDRGQNYGYTF. Supplemented by reference TRBV15 and TRBJ1-2, the full variable domain reads DAMVIQNPRYQVTQFGKPVTLSCSQTLNHNVMYWYQQKSSQAPKLLFHYYDKDFNNEADTPDNFQSRRPNTSFCFLDIRSPGLGDTAMYLCATSRDRGQNYGYTFGSGTRLTVV.

The chain carries TRBV5-6 and TRBJ2-1; 8 positions match TRBD2. The CDR3 runs 14 residues. CDR1 and CDR2 from the germline V gene are SGHDT and YYEEEE. Trimming removed 5 bases from V and 8 bases from J; junction bases left unmatched: 9. The CDR3 region has the DNA TGTGCCAGCAGTCGTCGGGAGGGAACGGATGAGCAGTTCTTC. Translated, it gives CASSRREGTDEQFF. The complete variable domain, with remaining parts taken from reference TRBV5-6 and TRBJ2-1, reads DAGVTQSPTHLIKTRGQQVTLRCSPKSGHDTVSWYQQALGQGPQFIFQYYEEEERQRGNFPDRFSGHQFPNYSSELNVNALLLGDSALYLCASSRREGTDEQFFGPGTRLTVL.

This clone showed up just a few times. Other DNA sequences in the sample encode the same CDR3. The rearrangement joins TRBV10-1 to TRBJ1-1, with unresolved D. Germline CDR1 reads WNHNN; CDR2 reads SYGVQD (reference sequence). This CDR3 spans 14 amino acids. Between the trimmed V and J ends, which lost 0 bases and 5 bases, there was a span of 10 bases. CDR3 in DNA: TGCGCCAGCAGTGAGTCAGGGTGGGGAACTGAAGCTTTCTTT. Its translation: CASSESGWGTEAFF.